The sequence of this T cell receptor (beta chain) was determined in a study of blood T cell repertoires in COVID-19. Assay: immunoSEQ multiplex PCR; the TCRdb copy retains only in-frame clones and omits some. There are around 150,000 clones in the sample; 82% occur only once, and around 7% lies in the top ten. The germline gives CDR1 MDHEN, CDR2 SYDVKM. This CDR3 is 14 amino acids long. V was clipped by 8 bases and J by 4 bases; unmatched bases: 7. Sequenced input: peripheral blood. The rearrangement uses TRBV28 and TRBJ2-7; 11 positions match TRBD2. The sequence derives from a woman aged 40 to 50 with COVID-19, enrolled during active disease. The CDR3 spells CASVAGGRTYEQYF. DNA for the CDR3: TGTGCCAGCGTAGCGGGAGGGAGGACGTACGAGCAGTACTTC.